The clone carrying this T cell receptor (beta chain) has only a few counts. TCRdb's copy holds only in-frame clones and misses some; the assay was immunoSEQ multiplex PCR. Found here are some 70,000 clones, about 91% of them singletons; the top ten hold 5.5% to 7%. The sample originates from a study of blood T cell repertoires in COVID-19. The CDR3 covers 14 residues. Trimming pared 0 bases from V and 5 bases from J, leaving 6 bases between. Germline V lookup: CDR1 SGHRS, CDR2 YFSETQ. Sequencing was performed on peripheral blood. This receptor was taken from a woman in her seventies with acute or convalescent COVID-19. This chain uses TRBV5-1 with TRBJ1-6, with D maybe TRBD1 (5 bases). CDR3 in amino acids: CASSLAGDNSPLHF. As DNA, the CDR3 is TGCGCCAGCAGCTTGGCGGGGGATAATTCACCCCTCCACTTT.